A selection of T cell receptor beta chains follows, all from one sample in a study of T cells in Graves' hyperthyroidism and ophthalmopathy. Each CDR3 protein is one row after TCRdb ran MiXCR on the multiplex PCR reads. The sample includes about 580,000 distinct CDR3 sequences, approximately 44% of them seen just once. Material for sequencing was peripheral blood or thyroid tissue (not recorded which). Every receptor here comes from a woman aged 18-29 years with Graves' hyperthyroidism. Each CDR3 is given with its conserved first and last residue. A D gene is named only where the DNA matches it firmly. Part of the rows lack a size; the others show once, few, many or a class for expanded clones.

clone_size	v_call	d_call	j_call	cdr3_nt	cdr3_aa
.	TRBV29-1	.	TRBJ1-2	TGCAGCGTTGATCAGGGGAATAACTATGGCTACACCTTC	CSVDQGNNYGYTF
.	TRBV7-9	.	TRBJ2-3	TGTGCCAGCAGCTTGGGGGGCCCTCCAGATACGCAGTATTTT	CASSLGGPPDTQYF
.	TRBV6-4	.	TRBJ2-3	TGTGCCAGCAGTGACCGGAGGGCAGATACGCAGTATTTT	CASSDRRADTQYF
.	TRBV5-1	.	TRBJ1-1	TGCGCCAGCAGGGGAATAGGCGCTGAAGCTTTCTTT	CASRGIGAEAFF
many	TRBV4-2	TRBD1	TRBJ1-1	TGTGCCAGCAGCCAAGTAGACAGGGGGACTGAAGCTTTCTTT	CASSQVDRGTEAFF
.	TRBV2	TRBD1	TRBJ1-2	TGTGCCAGCAGTGAAAGGGGACAGGGCAATGGCTACACCTTC	CASSERGQGNGYTF
.	TRBV7-9	TRBD2	TRBJ2-1	TGTGCCAGCAGCAAAGTAGCGGGAGGGCCCGATGAGCAGTTCTTC	CASSKVAGGPDEQFF
.	TRBV29-1	.	TRBJ1-1	TGCAGCTTGATGTCAGGCGGGACTGAAGCTTTCTTT	CSLMSGGTEAFF
many	TRBV12-3/TRBV12-4	.	TRBJ2-7	TGTGCCAGCAGTTCCCGAGGGGCAGCCTACGAGCAGTACTTC	CASSSRGAAYEQYF
.	TRBV10-3	.	TRBJ1-1	TGTGCCATCAGCCCACCTCAGGGACGGAACACTGAAGCTTTCTTT	CAISPPQGRNTEAFF
.	TRBV15	.	TRBJ1-5	TGTGCCACCAGCGGAATGGGGCCCAATCAGCCCCAGCATTTT	CATSGMGPNQPQHF
.	TRBV6-5	TRBD1	TRBJ2-6	TGTGCCAGCAGTTACTCGATACGGTCCTCCAGGGGGCCTGGGGCCAACGTCCTGACTTTC	CASSYSIRSSRGPGANVLTF
many	TRBV7-2	TRBD2	TRBJ2-7	TGTGCCAGCAGCTCCGGACTAGCGGCGTCCTACGAGCAGTACTTC	CASSSGLAASYEQYF
many	TRBV2	.	TRBJ2-2	TGTGCCAACGGGCGGACAGACACCGGGGAGCTGTTTTTT	CANGRTDTGELFF
.	TRBV20-1	.	TRBJ2-7	TGCAGTGCTAGGTTGCAGGGGGAGGGCCTTCACGAGCAGTACTTC	CSARLQGEGLHEQYF
.	TRBV29-1	.	TRBJ2-2	TGCAGCGTTAGGGCAGGGGGAGGTGCCGGGGAGCTGTTTTTT	CSVRAGGGAGELFF
many	TRBV9	TRBD1	TRBJ1-1	TGTGCCAGCAGCGTACGAGACAGGGCCACTGAAGCTTTCTTT	CASSVRDRATEAFF
.	TRBV4-1	.	TRBJ2-7	TGCGCCAGCAGCCAAGGATCCCAGGGGCTAGCAGTTGGGCAGTACTTC	CASSQGSQGLAVGQYF
.	TRBV5-1	.	TRBJ1-5	TGCGCCAGCGGCTTGACAGGCAGGCCCCAGCATTTT	CASGLTGRPQHF
once	TRBV5-1	TRBD1	TRBJ1-1	TGCGCCAGCAGCTTGGTTTTGGGACAGGGGGTTACTGAAGCTTTCTTT	CASSLVLGQGVTEAFF
once	TRBV10-3	.	TRBJ1-1	TGTGCCATCGGTGAGTCGACACAGGGAAACACTGGAGCTTTCTTT	CAIGESTQGNTGAFF
.	TRBV3-1	TRBD2	TRBJ2-7	TGTGCCAGCAGCCTATCCATAGGACTAGCGTTTACCTACGAGCAGTACTTC	CASSLSIGLAFTYEQYF